The T cell receptor beta chain described here comes from a study of cytomegalovirus exposure and HLA in healthy donors. The wider study: Out of around 360 genotyped donors, approximately 84% belonged to the Caucasian-associated ancestry cluster. Points from the study as a whole: As was reported, the classifier diagnosed cytomegalovirus status with high specificity and sensitivity. It was shown in a later analysis that HLA-associated TCR beta chains were more clonally expanded than other, equally common chains. Later work associated fewer than 20,000 TCR beta sequences with HLA alleles at 0.05 false discovery rate.

Comment on this clone: Its matching antigen is unknown.

Per germline, CDR1 SGHTS and CDR2 YDEGEE. The CDR3 extends over 14 amino acids. V was pared by 6 bases and J by 3 bases, with 16 bases between. Researchers ran the PCR with 60 Vbeta and 13 Jbeta primers. This table comes from immunoSEQ multiplex PCR, and its TCRdb copy is limited to in-frame clones, with some not included. The sample data list about 60,000 clones. What was sequenced was PBMCs. The rearrangement joins TRBV5-8 to TRBJ2-7; perhaps TRBD1 as D (5 bases). The TCR originated in a boy aged 5-17 years in good health and CMV-seronegative. CDR3 sequence (DNA): TGTGCCAGCACCCAGGGAAGGACGGACTACGAGCAGTACTTC. Encoded protein: CASTQGRTDYEQYF.